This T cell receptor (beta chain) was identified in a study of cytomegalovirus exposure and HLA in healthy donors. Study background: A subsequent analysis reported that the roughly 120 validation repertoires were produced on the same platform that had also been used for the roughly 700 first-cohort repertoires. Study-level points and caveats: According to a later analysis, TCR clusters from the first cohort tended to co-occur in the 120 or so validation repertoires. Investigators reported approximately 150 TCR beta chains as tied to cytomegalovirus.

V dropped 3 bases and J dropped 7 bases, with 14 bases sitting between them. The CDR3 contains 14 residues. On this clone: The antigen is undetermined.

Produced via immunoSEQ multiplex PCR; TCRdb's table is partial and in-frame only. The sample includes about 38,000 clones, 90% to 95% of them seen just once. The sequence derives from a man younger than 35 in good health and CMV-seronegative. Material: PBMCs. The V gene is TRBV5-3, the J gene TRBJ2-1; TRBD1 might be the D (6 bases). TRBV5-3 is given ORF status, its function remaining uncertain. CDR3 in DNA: TGTGCCAGAAGCTGGGGGATAGGGGGTAATGAGCAGTTCTTC. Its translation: CARSWGIGGNEQFF.